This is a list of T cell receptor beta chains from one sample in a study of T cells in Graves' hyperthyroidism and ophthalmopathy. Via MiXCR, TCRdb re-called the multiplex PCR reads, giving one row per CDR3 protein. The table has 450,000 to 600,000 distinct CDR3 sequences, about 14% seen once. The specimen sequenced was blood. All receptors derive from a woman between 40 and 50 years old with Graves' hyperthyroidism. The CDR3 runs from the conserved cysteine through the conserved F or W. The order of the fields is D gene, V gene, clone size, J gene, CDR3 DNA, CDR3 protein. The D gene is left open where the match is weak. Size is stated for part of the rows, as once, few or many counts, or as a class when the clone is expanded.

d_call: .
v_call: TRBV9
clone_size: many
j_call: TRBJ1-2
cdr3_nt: TGTGCCAGCACCGGGGGTACTAACTATGGCTACACCTTC
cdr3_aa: CASTGGTNYGYTF

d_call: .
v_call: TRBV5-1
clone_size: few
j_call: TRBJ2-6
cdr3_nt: TGCGCCAGCAGCGTAACTGTATCTGGGGCCAACGTCTTGACTTTC
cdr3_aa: CASSVTVSGANVLTF

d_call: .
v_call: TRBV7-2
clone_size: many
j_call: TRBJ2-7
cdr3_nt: TGTGCCAGCAGCTTGGATATCTCCGAGCAGTACTTC
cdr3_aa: CASSLDISEQYF

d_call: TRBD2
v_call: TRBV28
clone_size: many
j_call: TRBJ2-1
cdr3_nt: TGTGCCAGCAGTTCGGGCCGAATTGGACTAGCGGGAGTCTATGAGCAGTTCTTC
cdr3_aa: CASSSGRIGLAGVYEQFF

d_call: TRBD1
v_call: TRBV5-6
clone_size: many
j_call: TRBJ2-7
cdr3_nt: TGTGCCAGCAGCTTCTGGACAGGTTCCTACGAGCAGTACTTC
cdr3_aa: CASSFWTGSYEQYF

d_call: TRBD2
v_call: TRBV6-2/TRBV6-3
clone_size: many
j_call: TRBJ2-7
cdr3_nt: TGTGCCAGCGGACTAGCGGGGGGACCCTACGAGCAGTACTTC
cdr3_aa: CASGLAGGPYEQYF

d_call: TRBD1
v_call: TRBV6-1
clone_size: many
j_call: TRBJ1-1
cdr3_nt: TGTGCCAGCAGTGAGGGGACAGCCTATCTGAACACTGAAGCTTTCTTT
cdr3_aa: CASSEGTAYLNTEAFF

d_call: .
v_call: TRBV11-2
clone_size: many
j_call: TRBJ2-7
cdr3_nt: TGTGCCAGCAGCTTAGAAAGGCAGGGGCACGAGCAGTACTTC
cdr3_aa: CASSLERQGHEQYF

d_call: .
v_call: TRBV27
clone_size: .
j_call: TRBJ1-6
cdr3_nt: TGTGCCAGCAGCCCCCGACAGGACCCATTTTCACTCCTCCACTTT
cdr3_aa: CASSPRQDPFSLLHF

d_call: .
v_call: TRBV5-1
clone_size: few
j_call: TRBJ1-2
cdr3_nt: TGCGCCAGCAGCGGCGAGGACACGATTAACTATGGCTACACCTTC
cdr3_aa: CASSGEDTINYGYTF